The entry below describes one TCR beta chain. Its specificity is unknown. These data originate in a study of cytomegalovirus exposure and HLA in healthy donors. General study results and limits: A later analysis, which compared TCR beta chains of equal frequency, found the HLA-associated ones more clonally expanded. A list of 164 TCR beta chains associated with cytomegalovirus was given. In a later analysis, about 17,000 TCR beta sequences were associated with HLA alleles at 0.05 false discovery rate.

CDR1 and CDR2 from the germline V gene are PRHDT and FYEKMQ (reference sequence). This CDR3 region has 16 residues. V gave up 1 base and J gave up 1 base, with 10 bases separating them. The PCR contained 60 Vbeta and 13 Jbeta primers. Clones were read by immunoSEQ multiplex PCR, and TCRdb kept only the in-frame ones, dropping some. Of approximately 81,000 clones listed, around 70% are singletons. The clonotype was recovered from a man between 40 and 49 years old in good health and CMV-seropositive. Sequenced material: PBMCs. The chain has TRBV13 and TRBJ2-2; D is perhaps TRBD2 (5 bases). CDR3 sequence (DNA): TGTGCCAGCAGCTTAGTGGGCGGGTTGAACACCGGGGAGCTGTTTTTT. It is translated as CASSLVGGLNTGELFF.